Shown below are 26 T cell receptor beta chains from a single sample sequenced in a study of blood T cells in healthy people across ages. Primers used in a second PCR of about 7 to 11 cycles were a sample-barcoded 5' primer and a J-beta primer mix. TCRdb analysed the 5' RACE reads with MiXCR anew, one entry per CDR3 protein. The top ten clones hold around 9.2% of a sample with fewer than 800,000 distinct CDR3 sequences, roughly 25% of them seen once. The same data also went into a second study, on T cells of mothers and their children.

Input material: blood. The receptors originated from a boy aged 5-17 years in good health.

This chain joins TRBV9 and TRBJ2-3; 11 nucleotides line up with TRBD2. Germline CDR1 and CDR2: SGDLS and YYNGEE. The CDR3 sequence is 16 residues long. With V trimmed by 3 bases and J by 0 bases, 3 bases remained unmatched. The CDR3 reads CASSGRLAGSTDTQYF. As DNA, the CDR3 is TGTGCCAGCAGCGGCCGACTAGCGGGGAGCACAGATACGCAGTATTTT.

Only a few counts were recorded for this clonotype. The chain uses TRBV6-1 and TRBJ2-7; TRBD1 might be the D (5 bases). Trimming stripped 7 bases from V and 0 bases from J, with 13 bases between. Germline CDR1 is MNHNS and CDR2 is SASEGT. The CDR3 has 14 residues. In DNA form, the CDR3 reads TGTGCCAGCATGGCAGGGCTGAGCTCCTACGAGCAGTACTTC. Its translation: CASMAGLSSYEQYF.

V gene TRBV27 combines with J gene TRBJ2-1; D perhaps matches TRBD2 (5 bases). This CDR3 contains 15 residues. From germline, CDR1 is MNHEY and CDR2 SMNVEV (reference sequence). Between the trimmed V and J ends, which lost 5 bases and 0 bases, there was a span of 11 bases. The CDR3: CASSPTIGSYNEQFF. The CDR3 DNA sequence: TGTGCCAGCAGTCCGACTATTGGCTCCTACAATGAGCAGTTCTTC.

In regard to this clonotype: A read error may produce the germline difference seen at one junction end. The CDR3 bases are TGCAGTGCTAGAGGGGGGTCCTACGAGCGGTACTTC. This encodes CSARGGSYERYF. The chain links TRBV20-1 to TRBJ2-7; D is tentatively TRBD1 or TRBD2 (5 bases each). This CDR3 comprises 12 residues. CDR1 is DFQATT, CDR2 SNEGSKA, per germline (reference sequence).

This clonotype occurred a few times. This rearrangement joins TRBV7-9 to TRBJ1-1; 7 nucleotides agree with TRBD1. J gave up 10 bases and V 4 bases, and 6 bases lay outside the gene matches. The CDR3 is made up of 12 amino acids. Germline CDR1 SEHNR, CDR2 FQNEAQ (reference sequence). CDR3 in DNA: TGTGCCAGCAGCTCGACAGGGTTTAGAGCTTTCTTT. It codes for CASSSTGFRAFF.

This chain joins TRBV7-2 and TRBJ1-6; TRBD1 agrees at 9 bases. Germline V gene sequence: CDR1 SGHTA, CDR2 FQGNSA. Trimming cost V 2 bases and J 10 bases; bases outside gene matches: 6. This CDR3 comprises 15 residues. CDR3 amino acids: CASSLPGTGTSPLHF. The DNA for the CDR3 is TGTGCCAGCAGCTTACCCGGGACAGGGACCTCACCCCTCCACTTT.

This clonotype occurred a few times. The V gene is TRBV6-1, the J gene TRBJ2-4; D is unresolved. V was trimmed by 7 bases and J by 9 bases, leaving 13 bases between them. The CDR3 contains 12 residues. The germline V gene has CDR1 MNHNS and CDR2 SASEGT. The CDR3 is CASIKTLGIQYF. CDR3 bases: TGTGCCAGCATCAAAACCCTCGGCATTCAGTACTTC.

This chain connects TRBV18 to TRBJ2-5; D is possibly TRBD1 (6 bases). In germline, CDR1 is KGHSH, CDR2 LQKENI. CDR3 length: 13 residues. V gave up 1 base and J gave up 5 bases, with 8 bases separating them. The CDR3 reads CASSPRGPETQYF. As DNA, the CDR3 is TGTGCCAGCTCACCACGGGGGCCCGAGACCCAGTACTTC.

This sequence joins TRBV18 and TRBJ2-5, with TRBD1 identical over 8 bases. V dropped 9 bases and J dropped 3; count of bases not matched to a gene: 6. The CDR3 is 13 amino acids. The germline V gene encodes CDR1 KGHSH and CDR2 LQKENI. CDR3 protein: CASRDRPEETQYF. As DNA, the CDR3 is TGTGCCAGTCGGGACAGGCCAGAAGAGACCCAGTACTTC.

The chain couples TRBV20-1 to TRBJ1-2, with a possible D match to TRBD1 (5 bases). Germline CDR1 is DFQATT and CDR2 is SNEGSKA (reference sequence). V was cut by 0 bases and J by 6 bases, with 17 bases left in between. The CDR3 covers 15 residues. The CDR3 loop reads CSAREFTGGVDGYTF. The DNA for the CDR3 is TGCAGTGCTAGAGAATTCACGGGAGGGGTAGATGGCTACACCTTC.

This clonotype was seen a handful of times. The rearrangement links TRBV20-1 to TRBJ2-3, with D perhaps matching TRBD2 (6 bases). This CDR3 is built from 15 residues. V lost 1 base to trimming and J lost 6 bases, with 17 bases between them. Germline values: CDR1 DFQATT, CDR2 SNEGSKA (reference sequence). Here the CDR3 reads CSARGLLAGLDTQYF. CDR3 bases: TGCAGTGCTAGAGGACTACTAGCAGGGCTCGATACGCAGTATTTT.

This clonotype came up a few times. This chain uses TRBV7-8 with TRBJ2-5, with D unclear. With the DNA end fitting TRBJ2-1 better, the J assignment may be wrong. Germline V gives CDR1 SGHVS, CDR2 FQNEAQ. This CDR3 contains 15 residues. In nucleotides, the CDR3 is TGTGCCAGCAGCCCCCTAGGGTCCCGTTGGGATGAGCAGTTCTTC. Protein product: CASSPLGSRWDEQFF.

The gene calls are TRBV29-1 and TRBJ2-5, with TRBD2 matching 10 bases. With 0 bases clipped from V and 5 bases from J, the junction kept 12 bases outside the gene matches. The V gene's germline CDR1 is SQVTM and CDR2 ANQGSEA. The length of the CDR3 is 17 residues. The CDR3 loop reads CSVEDPTSGLRWETQYF. CDR3 in DNA: TGCAGCGTTGAAGATCCGACTAGCGGGTTGAGGTGGGAGACCCAGTACTTC. Full variable domain (remainder filled in from reference TRBV29-1 and TRBJ2-5): SAVISQKPSRDICQRGTSLTIQCQVDSQVTMMFWYRQQPGQSLTLIATANQGSEATYESGFVIDKFPISRPNLTFSTLTVSNMSPEDSSIYLCSVEDPTSGLRWETQYFGPGTRLLVL.

The genes are TRBV6-1 and TRBJ2-7, with 8 positions matching TRBD1. Unmatched junction bases numbered 12, after V lost 2 bases and J lost 6 bases. Germline V gene lookup returns CDR1 MNHNS and CDR2 SASEGT. The CDR3 spans 16 residues. The CDR3 sequence: CASSEIPPDRVGEQYF. CDR3 nucleotides: TGTGCCAGCAGTGAAATACCACCGGACAGGGTGGGCGAGCAGTACTTC.

The J gene is TRBJ1-6, the V gene TRBV12-3 or TRBV12-4; D uncertain. Trimming removed 7 bases at V and 10 bases at J, with 17 bases between. The CDR3 runs 14 residues. As DNA, the CDR3 is TGTGCCAGCACCGTATCCAGATACGGATCACCCCTCCACTTT. Amino acid sequence: CASTVSRYGSPLHF.

This clonotype came up a few times. V usage is TRBV15 and J usage is TRBJ1-1; D is ambiguous. Trimming took 4 bases from V and 7 from J, leaving 16 bases between them. CDR3 length: 14 residues. Germline V CDR1 and CDR2: LNHNV, YYDKDF (reference sequence). This CDR3 reads CATSIGEGVSEAFF. CDR3 bases: TGTGCCACCAGCATCGGGGAAGGTGTTAGTGAAGCTTTCTTT.

The chain's CDR3 is CSVEDRGNEQFF. The CDR3 DNA sequence: TGCAGCGTTGAAGACAGGGGGAATGAGCAGTTCTTC. The V gene is TRBV29-1, the J gene TRBJ2-1; TRBD1 matches at 7 bases. Germline V lookup: CDR1 SQVTM, CDR2 ANQGSEA. V dropped 0 bases and J dropped 7; count of bases not matched to a gene: 0. The CDR3 is 12 residues long.

In its sample, this clonotype was seen a few times. The V gene is TRBV28, the J gene TRBJ2-2; D is tentatively TRBD1 or TRBD2 (5 bases each). There are 15 residues in the CDR3. The germline V gene encodes CDR1 MDHEN and CDR2 SYDVKM. Trimming cost V 4 bases and J 4 bases, with 13 bases left between them. DNA for the CDR3: TGTGCCAGCAGTTCCCCATCAGGGAGCACCGGGGAGCTGTTTTTT. It translates to CASSSPSGSTGELFF.

The gene calls are TRBV21-1 and TRBJ2-3; the table's D call TRBD2 went unverified against the DNA. TRBV21-1 is described as a pseudogene. This CDR3 comprises 17 residues. The CDR3 region has the DNA TGTGCCAGCAGCAAACCCTCCATCCCTACTAGCACAGATACGCAGTATTTT. This encodes CASSKPSIPTSTDTQYF.

This chain uses TRBV12-5 with TRBJ1-5; 7 bases line up with TRBD1. With V trimmed by 3 bases and J by 2 bases, 4 bases remained unmatched. The length of the CDR3 is 15 residues. From germline, CDR1 is LGHNT and CDR2 FRNRAP. CDR3 amino acids: CASGLGGGGNQPQHF. CDR3 DNA sequence: TGTGCTAGTGGTTTAGGGGGCGGGGGCAATCAGCCCCAGCATTTT.

The chain has TRBV5-5 and TRBJ1-5, with TRBD1 as a possible D gene (5 bases). V gave up 0 bases and J gave up 6 bases, with 16 bases separating them. This CDR3 is built from 16 residues. The V gene's germline CDR1 is SGHKS and CDR2 YYEKEE (reference sequence). CDR3 amino acids: CASSLEPQGSSQPQHF. CDR3 nucleotide sequence: TGTGCCAGCAGCTTGGAACCTCAGGGCTCAAGTCAGCCCCAGCATTTT.

The rearrangement links TRBV6-6 to TRBJ2-5; 9 nucleotides align to TRBD2. The better agreement between TRBJ2-7 and the DNA end casts doubt on the J call. This CDR3 has 15 amino acids. Germline assignment: CDR1 MNHNY and CDR2 SVGAGI (reference sequence). CDR3 sequence reads: CASSGIAGEFYEQYF. In DNA, the CDR3 is TGTGCCAGCAGTGGCATAGCGGGAGAATTTTACGAGCAGTACTTC.

CDR3 nucleotides: TGTGCCAGCAGTTACTCGGGACCGGGGCTGGAAAAACTGTTTTTT. This translates into CASSYSGPGLEKLFF. The chain combines TRBV6-5 with TRBJ1-4, with TRBD1 as a possible D gene (5 bases). This CDR3 region has 15 residues. From germline, CDR1 is MNHEY and CDR2 SVGAGI. Trimming cost V 0 bases and J 8 bases, with 13 bases left between them.

V is TRBV12-3 or TRBV12-4 and J is TRBJ2-1; D remains ambiguous. Trimming removed 2 bases at V and 7 bases at J, with 15 bases between. This CDR3 has 15 residues. CDR3 residues: CASSLRSLGGNEQFF. Here the CDR3 DNA reads TGTGCCAGCAGTTTACGGAGCCTAGGTGGGAATGAGCAGTTCTTC.

The chain links TRBV20-1 to TRBJ2-1; TRBD2 matches 8 bases. The germline CDR1 and CDR2 sequences are DFQATT and SNEGSKA (reference sequence). This CDR3 is built from 13 residues. Unmatched junction bases numbered 4, after V lost 3 bases and J lost 6 bases. The CDR3, as DNA: TGCAGTGCTAGCAGACGGGGGGGCAATGAGCAGTTCTTC. Protein: CSASRRGGNEQFF.

This clonotype was observed many times. This chain links TRBV27 with TRBJ2-2; D call uncertain. CDR1 and CDR2 from the germline V gene are MNHEY and SMNVEV (reference sequence). The CDR3 covers 12 residues. V lost 1 base and J lost 5, with 2 bases in between. CDR3 DNA sequence: TGTGCCAGCAGTTTATTAACCGGGGAGCTGTTTTTT. Translation gives CASSLLTGELFF.